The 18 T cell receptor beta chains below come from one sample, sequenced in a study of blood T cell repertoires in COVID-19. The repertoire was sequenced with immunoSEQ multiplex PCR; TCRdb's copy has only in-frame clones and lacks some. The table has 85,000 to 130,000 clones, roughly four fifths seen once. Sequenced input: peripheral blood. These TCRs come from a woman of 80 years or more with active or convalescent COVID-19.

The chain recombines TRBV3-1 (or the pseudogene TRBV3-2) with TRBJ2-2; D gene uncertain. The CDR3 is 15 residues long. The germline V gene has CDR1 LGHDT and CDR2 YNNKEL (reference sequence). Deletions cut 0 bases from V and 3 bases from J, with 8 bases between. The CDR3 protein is CASSQDIRDTGELFF. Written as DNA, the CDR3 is TGTGCCAGCAGCCAAGATATTCGGGACACCGGGGAGCTGTTTTTT.

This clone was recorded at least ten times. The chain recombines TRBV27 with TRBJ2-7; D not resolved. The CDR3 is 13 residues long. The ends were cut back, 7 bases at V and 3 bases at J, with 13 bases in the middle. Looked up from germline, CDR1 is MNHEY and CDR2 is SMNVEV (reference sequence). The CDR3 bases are TGTGCCAGCACCTCCCTGCGGAACTACGAGCAGTACTTC. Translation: CASTSLRNYEQYF.

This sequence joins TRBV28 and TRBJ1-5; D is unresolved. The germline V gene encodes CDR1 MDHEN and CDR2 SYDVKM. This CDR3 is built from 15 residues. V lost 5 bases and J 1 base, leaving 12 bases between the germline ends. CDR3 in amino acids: CASSQLFSSNQPQHF. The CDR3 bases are TGTGCCAGCAGTCAACTCTTTAGCAGCAATCAGCCCCAGCATTTT. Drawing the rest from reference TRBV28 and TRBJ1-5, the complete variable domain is DVKVTQSSRYLVKRTGEKVFLECVQDMDHENMFWYRQDPGLGLRLIYFSYDVKMKEKGDIPEGYSVSREKKERFSLILESASTNQTSMYLCASSQLFSSNQPQHFGDGTRLSIL.

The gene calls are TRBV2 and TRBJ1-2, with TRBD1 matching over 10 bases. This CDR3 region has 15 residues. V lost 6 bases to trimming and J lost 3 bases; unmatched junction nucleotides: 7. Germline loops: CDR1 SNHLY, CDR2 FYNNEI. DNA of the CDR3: TGTGCCAGCAGCCTTCGACAGGGGGCATACTATGGCTACACCTTC. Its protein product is CASSLRQGAYYGYTF.

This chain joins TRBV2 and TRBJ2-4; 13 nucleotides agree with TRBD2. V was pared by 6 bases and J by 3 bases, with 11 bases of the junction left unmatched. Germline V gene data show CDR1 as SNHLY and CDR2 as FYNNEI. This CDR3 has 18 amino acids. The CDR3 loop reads CASRERTSGGAGKNIQYF. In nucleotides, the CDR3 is TGTGCCAGCAGGGAGCGTACTAGCGGGGGGGCGGGCAAAAACATTCAGTACTTC.

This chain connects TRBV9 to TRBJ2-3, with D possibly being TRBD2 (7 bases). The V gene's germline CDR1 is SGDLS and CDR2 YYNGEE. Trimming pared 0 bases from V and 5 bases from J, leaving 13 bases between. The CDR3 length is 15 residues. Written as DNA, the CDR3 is TGTGCCAGCAGCGTAGGAAGGGGGGGTCAAGATACGCAGTATTTT. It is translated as CASSVGRGGQDTQYF.

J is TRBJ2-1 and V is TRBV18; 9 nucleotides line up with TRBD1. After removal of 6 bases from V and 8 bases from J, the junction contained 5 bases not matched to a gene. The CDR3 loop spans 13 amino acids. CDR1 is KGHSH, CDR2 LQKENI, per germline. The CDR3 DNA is TGTGCCAGCTCCCTTCGACAGGGGGATGAGCAGTTCTTC. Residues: CASSLRQGDEQFF.

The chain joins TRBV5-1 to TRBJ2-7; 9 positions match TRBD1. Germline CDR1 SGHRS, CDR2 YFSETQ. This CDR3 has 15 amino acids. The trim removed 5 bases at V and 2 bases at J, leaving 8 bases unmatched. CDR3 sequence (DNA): TGCGCCAGCAGGAGACAGGACAGGGGTACCTACGAGCAGTACTTC. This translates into CASRRQDRGTYEQYF.

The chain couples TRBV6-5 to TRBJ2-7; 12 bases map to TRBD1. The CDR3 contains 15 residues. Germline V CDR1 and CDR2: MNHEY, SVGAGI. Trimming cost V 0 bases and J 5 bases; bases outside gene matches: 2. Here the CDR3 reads CASSYSGTGGNEQYF. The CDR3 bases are TGTGCCAGCAGTTACTCCGGGACAGGGGGCAACGAGCAGTACTTC.

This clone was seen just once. In DNA, the CDR3 is TGTGCCAGCAGTGTGTCAAATGAGCAGTTCTTC. This gives the protein CASSVSNEQFF. The V gene is TRBV2, the J gene TRBJ2-1; D not resolved. V was trimmed by 4 bases and J by 7 bases, leaving 5 bases between them. The CDR3 is made up of 11 amino acids. Germline CDR1 reads SNHLY; CDR2 reads FYNNEI.

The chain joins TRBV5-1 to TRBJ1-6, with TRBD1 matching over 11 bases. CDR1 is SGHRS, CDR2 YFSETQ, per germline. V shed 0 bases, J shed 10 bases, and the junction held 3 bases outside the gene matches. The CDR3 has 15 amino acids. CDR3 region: CASSLGDRGASPLHF. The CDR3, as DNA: TGCGCCAGCAGCTTGGGGGACAGGGGGGCCTCACCCCTCCACTTT.

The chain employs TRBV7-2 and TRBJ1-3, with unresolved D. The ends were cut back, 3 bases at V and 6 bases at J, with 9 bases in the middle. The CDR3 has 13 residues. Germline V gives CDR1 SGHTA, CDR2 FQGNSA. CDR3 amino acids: CASSFSRSNTIYF. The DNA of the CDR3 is TGTGCCAGCAGCTTCTCCAGGTCAAACACCATATATTTT. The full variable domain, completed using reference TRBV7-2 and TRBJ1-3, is GAGVSQSPSNKVTEKGKDVELRCDPISGHTALYWYRQSLGQGLEFLIYFQGNSAPDKSGLPSDRFSAERTGGSVSTLTIQRTQQEDSAVYLCASSFSRSNTIYFGEGSWLTVV.

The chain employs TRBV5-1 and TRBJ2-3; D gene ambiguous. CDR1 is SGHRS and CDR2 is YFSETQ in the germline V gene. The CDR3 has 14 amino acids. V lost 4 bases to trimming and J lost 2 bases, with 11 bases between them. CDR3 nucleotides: TGCGCCAGCAGCGTAGCAGCCATCACAGATACGCAGTATTTT. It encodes CASSVAAITDTQYF.

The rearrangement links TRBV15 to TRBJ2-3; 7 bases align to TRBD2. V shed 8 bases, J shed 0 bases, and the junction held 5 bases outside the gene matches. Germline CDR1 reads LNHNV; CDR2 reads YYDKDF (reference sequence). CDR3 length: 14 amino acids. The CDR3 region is CATGWTSSTDTQYF. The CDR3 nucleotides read TGTGCCACCGGCTGGACTAGTAGCACAGATACGCAGTATTTT.

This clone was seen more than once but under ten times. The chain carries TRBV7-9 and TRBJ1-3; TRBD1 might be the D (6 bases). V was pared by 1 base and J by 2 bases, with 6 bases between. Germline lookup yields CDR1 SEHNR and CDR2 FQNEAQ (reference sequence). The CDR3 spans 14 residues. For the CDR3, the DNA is TGTGCCAGCAGCTTAGGGACAGCTGGAAACACCATATATTTT. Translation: CASSLGTAGNTIYF.

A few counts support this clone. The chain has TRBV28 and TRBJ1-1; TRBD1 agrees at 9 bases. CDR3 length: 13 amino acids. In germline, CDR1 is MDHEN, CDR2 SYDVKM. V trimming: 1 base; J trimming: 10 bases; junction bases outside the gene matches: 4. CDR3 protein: CASSLYRGQVAFF. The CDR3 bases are TGTGCCAGCAGTTTATACAGGGGGCAGGTAGCTTTCTTT.

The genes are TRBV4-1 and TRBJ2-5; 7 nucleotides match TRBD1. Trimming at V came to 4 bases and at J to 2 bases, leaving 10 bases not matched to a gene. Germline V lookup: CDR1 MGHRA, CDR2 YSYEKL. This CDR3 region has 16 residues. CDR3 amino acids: CASSPRQGEWQETQYF. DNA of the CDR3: TGCGCCAGCAGCCCGAGACAGGGTGAGTGGCAAGAGACCCAGTACTTC.

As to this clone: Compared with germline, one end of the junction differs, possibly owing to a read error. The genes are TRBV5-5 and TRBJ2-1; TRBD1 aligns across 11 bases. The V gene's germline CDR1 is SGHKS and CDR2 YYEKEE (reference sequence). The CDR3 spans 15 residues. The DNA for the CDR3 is TGTGCCAGCAGGTTGGGACAGGGGGGTTACAATGAGCAGTTCTTC. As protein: CASRLGQGGYNEQFF.